The 25 T cell receptor beta chains given below trace back to one sample, sequenced in a study of T cell responses to AZD1222 COVID-19 vaccine. Assay used: immunoSEQ multiplex PCR; TCRdb lists only in-frame clones, some missing. The sample includes fewer than 150,000 clones, approximately 86% of them seen just once. This specimen consisted of peripheral blood, obtained 28 days after the second AZD1222 dose. The receptors shown here come from an adult who received the AZD1222 COVID-19 vaccine.

This chain joins TRBV18 and TRBJ2-7; D perhaps matches TRBD1 (6 bases). Germline V gene lookup returns CDR1 KGHSH and CDR2 LQKENI. The CDR3 totals 15 residues. Trimming left V 6 bases short and J 1 base short, with 16 bases between. CDR3 sequence (DNA): TGTGCCAGCTCGCCTGGACAGTTTCGATCCTACGAGCAGTACTTC. This translates into CASSPGQFRSYEQYF.

The genes are TRBV6-6 and TRBJ1-1; TRBD1 matches 9 bases. This CDR3 has 16 residues. Germline CDR1 is MNHNY and CDR2 is SVGAGI (reference sequence). V shed 5 bases, J shed 0 bases, and the junction held 7 bases outside the gene matches. The CDR3 here is CASSRTGGVMNTEAFF. CDR3 sequence (DNA): TGTGCCAGCAGTCGAACAGGGGGCGTCATGAACACTGAAGCTTTCTTT.

This rearrangement joins TRBV6-2 or TRBV6-3 to TRBJ1-1; D is unresolved. CDR3 length: 14 residues. With 2 bases removed from V and 7 bases from J, the gap between germline ends came to 14 bases. CDR1 is MNHEY and CDR2 is SVGEGT in the germline V gene. In DNA form, the CDR3 reads TGTGCCAGCAGTTACAACCCCGAGGGTGGTGAAGCTTTCTTT. Translated: CASSYNPEGGEAFF.

This clone appeared once. The junction departs from germline at one end; a sequencing error may be responsible. The chain recombines TRBV11-2 with TRBJ2-3, with 10 nucleotides matching TRBD1. This CDR3 is 12 amino acids long. Germline-derived CDR1 and CDR2 are SGHAT and FQNNGV. The DNA for the CDR3 is TGTGCCAGCAGCTTAGGCGGGACAGGGGAACATTTT. Translating gives CASSLGGTGEHF. Supplemented by reference TRBV11-2 and TRBJ2-3, the full variable domain reads EAGVAQSPRYKIIEKRQSVAFWCNPISGHATLYWYQQILGQGPKLLIQFQNNGVVDDSQLPKDRFSAERLKGVDSTLKIQPAKLEDSAVYLCASSLGGTGEHFGPGTRLTVL.

The chain carries TRBV5-4 and TRBJ1-2; D unresolved. Looked up from germline, CDR1 is SGHNT and CDR2 is YYREEE (reference sequence). The length of the CDR3 is 14 residues. V gave up 3 bases and J gave up 4 bases, with 13 bases separating them. The CDR3 region has the DNA TGTGCCAGCAGCTCCTTGAACACAGTCTATGGCTACACCTTC. This gives the protein CASSSLNTVYGYTF.

This chain links TRBV4-3 with TRBJ2-5; D may be TRBD1 (5 bases). The CDR3 length is 16 residues. Germline V lookup: CDR1 LGHNA, CDR2 YSLEER. Trimming removed 1 base at V and 0 bases at J, with 12 bases between. The CDR3 is CASSQGQGKYQETQYF. CDR3 sequence (DNA): TGCGCCAGCAGCCAAGGGCAGGGAAAGTACCAAGAGACCCAGTACTTC.

The chain combines TRBV7-2 with TRBJ2-7; 8 nucleotides align to TRBD1. Per germline, CDR1 SGHTA and CDR2 FQGNSA. The CDR3 has 17 amino acids. V gave up 4 bases and J gave up 7 bases; unmatched junction bases: 18. The CDR3 reads CASSWGLSSAGGFEQYF. In DNA, the CDR3 is TGTGCCAGCAGCTGGGGTCTCTCGAGCGCAGGGGGCTTTGAGCAGTACTTC.

The rearrangement joins TRBV27 to TRBJ1-2; 11 bases agree with TRBD1. CDR3 size: 15 residues. After removal of 5 bases from V and 4 bases from J, the junction contained 6 bases not matched to a gene. The germline gives CDR1 MNHEY, CDR2 SMNVEV (reference sequence). Here the CDR3 reads CASSPGTGGGYGYTF. The CDR3 DNA reads as TGTGCCAGCAGTCCCGGGACAGGGGGGGGCTATGGCTACACCTTC.

The chain is built from TRBV6-2 or TRBV6-3 and TRBJ2-3; D remains unclear. Germline V lookup: CDR1 MNHEY, CDR2 SVGEGT. The CDR3 totals 13 residues. The V end was cut by 0 bases, the J end by 2 bases, with 3 bases between. Written as DNA, the CDR3 is TGTGCCAGCAGTTACTCCTACACAGATACGCAGTATTTT. Protein product: CASSYSYTDTQYF.

This clone was seen once. The rearrangement links TRBV7-6 to TRBJ2-3; 15 bases align to TRBD2. Looked up from germline, CDR1 is SGHVS and CDR2 is FNYEAQ. The trim removed 3 bases at V and 4 bases at J, leaving 14 bases unmatched. The CDR3 loop spans 20 amino acids. The CDR3 reads CASSFTQGLAGGVLPDTQYF. As DNA, the CDR3 is TGTGCCAGCAGCTTTACCCAGGGACTAGCGGGGGGCGTCCTTCCAGATACGCAGTATTTT.

CDR3 nucleotide sequence: TGCGCCAGCAGTGAGGGGGGGACCCAGTACTTC. It is translated as CASSEGGTQYF. The chain recombines TRBV10-2 with TRBJ2-5; TRBD1 or TRBD2 may be the D gene (5 bases each). The V and J ends lost 2 bases and 7 bases respectively, with 5 bases between them. The CDR3 consists of 11 residues. Germline-derived CDR1 and CDR2 are WSHSY and SAAADI.

The chain recombines TRBV29-1 with TRBJ2-4, with D possibly TRBD2 on 6 matching bases. The CDR3 contains 13 residues. Germline loops: CDR1 SQVTM, CDR2 ANQGSEA. The V end lost 4 bases, the J end lost 9 bases, and 16 bases lay between the germline ends. In DNA, the CDR3 is TGCAGCGTTGTCGAGGGACTCCTACGCATTCAGTACTTC. The encoded protein is CSVVEGLLRIQYF.

This clone was counted a few times. The chain couples TRBV19 to TRBJ2-3; D uncertain. Germline values: CDR1 LNHDA, CDR2 SQIVND (reference sequence). This CDR3 comprises 15 residues. Between the trimmed V and J ends, which lost 3 bases and 6 bases, there was a span of 16 bases. DNA for the CDR3: TGTGCCAGTAGTATCCGAGCCGAGCGAGGCGATACGCAGTATTTT. As protein: CASSIRAERGDTQYF.

J is TRBJ1-6 and V is TRBV6-5; D is possibly TRBD1 (5 bases). The CDR3 is 16 residues long. V was clipped by 2 bases and J by 3 bases, with 11 bases between them. Looked up from germline, CDR1 is MNHEY and CDR2 is SVGAGI. CDR3 protein: CASSYNRDYYNSPLHF. The CDR3 DNA sequence: TGTGCCAGCAGTTACAACCGGGACTACTATAATTCACCCCTCCACTTT.

The genes are TRBV11-3 and TRBJ2-1; the match to TRBD1 covers 8 bases. J lost 8 bases, V lost 3 bases, and 3 bases had no gene match. Germline lookup yields CDR1 SGHNT and CDR2 YENEEA. The CDR3 totals 13 residues. CDR3 in amino acids: CASSLDRVHEQFF. CDR3 DNA: TGTGCCAGCAGCTTGGACAGGGTTCATGAGCAGTTCTTC. Filled out from reference TRBV11-3 and TRBJ2-1, the complete variable domain reads EAGVVQSPRYKIIEKKQPVAFWCNPISGHNTLYWYLQNLGQGPELLIRYENEEAVDDSQLPKDRFSAERLKGVDSTLKIQPAELGDSAVYLCASSLDRVHEQFFGPGTRLTVL.

The V call is TRBV1, the J call TRBJ1-5. TRBV1 is flagged as a pseudogene. The CDR3 contains 15 residues. The CDR3 sequence is CTSSHGDVGRQPQHF. CDR3 DNA: TGCACCAGCAGCCATGGCGATGTCGGGAGACAGCCCCAGCATTTT.

This clone has just one count. V and J are TRBV12-3 or TRBV12-4 and TRBJ1-2; D perhaps matches TRBD1 (5 bases). V lost 3 bases and J 4 bases, leaving 6 bases between the germline ends. This CDR3 contains 12 residues. The CDR3 sequence: CASSFTGYGYTF. DNA of the CDR3: TGTGCCAGCAGTTTTACAGGCTATGGCTACACCTTC.

The chain recombines TRBV6-5 with TRBJ1-6; no reliable D call. Germline V gene lookup returns CDR1 MNHEY and CDR2 SVGAGI. This CDR3 is built from 15 residues. Trimming shortened V by 7 bases and J by 7 bases, and 17 bases separated the two germline ends. The DNA for the CDR3 is TGTGCCAGCACCCCGGAGGGCGGTTCCAATTCACCCCTCCACTTT. Amino acids: CASTPEGGSNSPLHF.

V gene TRBV5-4 combines with J gene TRBJ2-1; D tentatively fits TRBD1 or TRBD2 (5 bases each). V lost 4 bases, J lost 6 bases, and 20 bases lay in between. This CDR3 comprises 16 residues. Germline V gives CDR1 SGHNT, CDR2 YYREEE (reference sequence). CDR3 region: CASSPGGDRGSNEQFF. The CDR3 DNA reads as TGTGCCAGCAGCCCGGGTGGGGACCGAGGGAGCAATGAGCAGTTCTTC.

This chain connects TRBV28 to TRBJ2-4; D gene unclear. CDR3 length: 14 amino acids. Germline V lookup: CDR1 MDHEN, CDR2 SYDVKM. The V end was cut by 9 bases, the J end by 4 bases, with 16 bases between. CDR3 sequence: CASGSGFIKNIQYF. In DNA form, the CDR3 reads TGTGCCAGTGGCTCCGGGTTCATAAAAAACATTCAGTACTTC.

The CDR3 is CASSQDWQGARPNTGELFF. In DNA form, the CDR3 reads TGCGCCAGCAGCCAAGACTGGCAGGGGGCGCGTCCGAACACCGGGGAGCTGTTTTTT. The chain links TRBV4-3 to TRBJ2-2, with 8 bases matching TRBD1. The germline CDR1 and CDR2 sequences are LGHNA and YSLEER. Trimming removed 0 bases from V and 0 bases from J; junction bases left unmatched: 9. The CDR3 has 19 amino acids.

The chain joins TRBV6-5 to TRBJ2-5, with 7 bases matching TRBD2. The CDR3 consists of 15 residues. Germline assignment: CDR1 MNHEY and CDR2 SVGAGI. Trimming took 2 bases from V and 5 from J; bases not matched to a gene: 8. CDR3 region: CASSYRGSTRETQYF. CDR3 nucleotides: TGTGCCAGCAGTTACCGCGGGAGTACAAGGGAGACCCAGTACTTC.

Concerning this clone: The identical CDR3 is also encoded by other nucleotide sequences in the sample. This chain connects TRBV11-2 to TRBJ2-2; D gene uncertain. Trimming left V 5 bases short and J 1 base short, with 2 bases between. The CDR3 is made up of 12 amino acids. Germline values: CDR1 SGHAT, CDR2 FQNNGV. CDR3 DNA: TGTGCCAGCAGCCGGAACACCGGGGAGCTGTTTTTT. Translated, it gives CASSRNTGELFF.

The CDR3 reads CASSQTRRLENSNEQFF. The CDR3 DNA reads TGCGCCAGCAGCCAGACCCGCAGGCTAGAGAACTCCAATGAGCAGTTCTTC. This sequence joins TRBV4-1 and TRBJ2-1; D unclear. This CDR3 has 17 residues. Germline CDR1 is MGHRA and CDR2 is YSYEKL. Trimming removed 3 bases at V and 6 bases at J, with 21 bases between.

This chain connects TRBV5-1 to TRBJ1-6; 9 bases line up with TRBD1. With 4 bases clipped from V and 5 bases from J, the junction kept 7 bases outside the gene matches. Germline assignment: CDR1 SGHRS and CDR2 YFSETQ. This CDR3 region has 16 residues. CDR3 bases: TGCGCCAGCAGCCCCAGGACAGGGGTCAATAATTCACCCCTCCACTTT. Translated: CASSPRTGVNNSPLHF.